Reported below is one T cell receptor beta chain. V gave up 5 bases and J gave up 6 bases; unmatched junction bases: 15. Germline V gene sequence: CDR1 LNHDA, CDR2 SQIVND (reference sequence). The length of the CDR3 is 17 residues. In the authors' workflow: Using reference gene primer amplification, nucleated cell counts were estimated. Profiling relied on immunoSEQ multiplex PCR, and the TCRdb table lists in-frame clones only, not all of them. V, J and clone size are those of that table, while D and trimming were read from the DNA. This sample has a few hundred thousand clones, with about 93% found just once. This record belongs to a study of blood T cell repertoires in COVID-19.

This chain links TRBV19 with TRBJ1-5; the match to TRBD1 covers 8 bases. Sequencing was performed on peripheral blood. This TCR was sampled from a woman aged 25 to 39 with COVID-19, enrolled during active disease. CDR3 region: CASSQSISQGASQPQHF. Here the CDR3 DNA reads TGTGCCAGTAGTCAATCTATATCGCAGGGGGCAAGTCAGCCCCAGCATTTT.